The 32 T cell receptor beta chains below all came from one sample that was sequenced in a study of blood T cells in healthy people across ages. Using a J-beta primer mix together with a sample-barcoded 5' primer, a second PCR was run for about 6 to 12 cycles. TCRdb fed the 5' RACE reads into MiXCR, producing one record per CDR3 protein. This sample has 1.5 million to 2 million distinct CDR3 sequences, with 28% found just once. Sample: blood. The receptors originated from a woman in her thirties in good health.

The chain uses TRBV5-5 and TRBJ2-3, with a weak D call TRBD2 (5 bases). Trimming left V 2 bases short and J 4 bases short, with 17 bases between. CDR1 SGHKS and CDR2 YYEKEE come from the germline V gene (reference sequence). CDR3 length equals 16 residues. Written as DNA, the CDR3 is TGTGCCAGCAGCTTCCCAACGGAACTAGTGTCAGATACGCAGTATTTT. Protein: CASSFPTELVSDTQYF.

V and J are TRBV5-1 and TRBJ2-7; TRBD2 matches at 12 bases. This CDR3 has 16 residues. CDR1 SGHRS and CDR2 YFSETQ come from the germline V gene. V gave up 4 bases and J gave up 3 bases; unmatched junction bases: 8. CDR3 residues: CASSPRTSGRIYEQYF. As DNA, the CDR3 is TGCGCCAGCAGCCCCAGAACTAGCGGGAGGATCTACGAGCAGTACTTC.

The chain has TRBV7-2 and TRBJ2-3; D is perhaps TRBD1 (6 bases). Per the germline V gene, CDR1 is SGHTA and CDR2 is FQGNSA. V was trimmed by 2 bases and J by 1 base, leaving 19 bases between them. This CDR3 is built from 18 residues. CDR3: CASSLSLPGAGGTDTQYF. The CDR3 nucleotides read TGTGCCAGCAGCTTATCCCTCCCGGGCGCAGGGGGCACAGATACGCAGTATTTT.

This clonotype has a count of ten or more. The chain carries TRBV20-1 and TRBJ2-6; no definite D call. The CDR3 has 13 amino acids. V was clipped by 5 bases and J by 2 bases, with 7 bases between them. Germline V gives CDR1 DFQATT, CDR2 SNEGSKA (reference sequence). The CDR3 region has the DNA TGCAGTGCTCCGGTTGCTGGGGCCAACGTCCTGACTTTC. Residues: CSAPVAGANVLTF.

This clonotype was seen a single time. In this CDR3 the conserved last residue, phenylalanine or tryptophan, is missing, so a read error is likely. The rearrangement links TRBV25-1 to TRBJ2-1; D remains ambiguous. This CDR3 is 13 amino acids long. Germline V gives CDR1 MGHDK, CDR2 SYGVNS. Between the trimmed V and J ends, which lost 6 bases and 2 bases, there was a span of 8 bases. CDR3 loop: CASSYGPYNEQFV. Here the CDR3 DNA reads TGTGCCAGCAGCTACGGTCCCTACAATGAGCAGTTCGTC.

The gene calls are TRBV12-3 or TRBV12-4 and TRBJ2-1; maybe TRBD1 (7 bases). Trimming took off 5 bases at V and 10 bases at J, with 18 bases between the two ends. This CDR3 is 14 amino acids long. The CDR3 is CASSPQGTGYEQFF. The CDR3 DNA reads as TGTGCCAGCAGTCCACAGGGGACTGGCTACGAGCAGTTCTTC.

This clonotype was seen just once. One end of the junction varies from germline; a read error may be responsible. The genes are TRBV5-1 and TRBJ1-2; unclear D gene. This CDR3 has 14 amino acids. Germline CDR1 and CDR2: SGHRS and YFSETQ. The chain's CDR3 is CTSSLGKVDYGYTF. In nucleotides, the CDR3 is TGCACCAGCAGCTTGGGAAAGGTAGATTATGGCTACACCTTC.

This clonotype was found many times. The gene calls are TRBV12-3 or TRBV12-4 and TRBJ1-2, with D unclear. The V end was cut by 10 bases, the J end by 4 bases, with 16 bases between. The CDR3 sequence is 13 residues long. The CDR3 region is CAIEEGSIYGYTF. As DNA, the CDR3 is TGTGCCATCGAAGAGGGATCCATCTATGGCTACACCTTC.

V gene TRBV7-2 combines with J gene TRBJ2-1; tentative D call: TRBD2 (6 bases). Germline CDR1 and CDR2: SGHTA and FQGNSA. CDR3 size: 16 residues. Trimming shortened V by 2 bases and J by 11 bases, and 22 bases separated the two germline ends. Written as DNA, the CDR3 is TGTGCCAGCAGCTTACTGGCGGGGTATCCTAGACAAAAGCAGTTCTTC. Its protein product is CASSLLAGYPRQKQFF.

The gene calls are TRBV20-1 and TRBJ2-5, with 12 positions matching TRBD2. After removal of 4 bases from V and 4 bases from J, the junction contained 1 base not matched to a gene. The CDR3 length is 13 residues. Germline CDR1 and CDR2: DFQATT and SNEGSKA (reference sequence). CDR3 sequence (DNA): TGCAGTGCTAAACTAGCGGGAGGAGAGACCCAGTACTTC. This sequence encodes CSAKLAGGETQYF.

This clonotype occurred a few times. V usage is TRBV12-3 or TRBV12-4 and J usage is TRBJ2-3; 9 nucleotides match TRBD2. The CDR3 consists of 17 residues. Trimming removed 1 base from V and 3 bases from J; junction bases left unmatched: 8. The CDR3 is CASSLENAGGGTDTQYF. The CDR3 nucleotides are TGTGCCAGCAGTTTAGAAAATGCGGGAGGGGGAACAGATACGCAGTATTTT.

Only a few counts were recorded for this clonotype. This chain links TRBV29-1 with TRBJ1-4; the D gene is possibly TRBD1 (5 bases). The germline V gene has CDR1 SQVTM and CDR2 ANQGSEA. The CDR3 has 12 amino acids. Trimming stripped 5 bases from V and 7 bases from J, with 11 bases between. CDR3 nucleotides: TGCAGCGTTATCGGGGCGGCTGAAAAACTGTTTTTT. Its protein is CSVIGAAEKLFF.

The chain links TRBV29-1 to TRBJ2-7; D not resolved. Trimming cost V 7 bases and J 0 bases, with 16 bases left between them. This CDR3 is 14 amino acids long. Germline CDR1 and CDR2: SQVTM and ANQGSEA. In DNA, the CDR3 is TGCAGCGCTGGGGTAGGTTTAAGCTCCTACGAGCAGTACTTC. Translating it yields CSAGVGLSSYEQYF.

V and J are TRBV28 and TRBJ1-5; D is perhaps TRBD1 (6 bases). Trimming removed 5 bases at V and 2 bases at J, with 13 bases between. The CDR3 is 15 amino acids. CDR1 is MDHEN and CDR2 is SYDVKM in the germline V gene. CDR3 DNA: TGTGCCAGCAGTATATCCCGACAGGGCAATCAGCCCCAGCATTTT. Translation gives CASSISRQGNQPQHF.

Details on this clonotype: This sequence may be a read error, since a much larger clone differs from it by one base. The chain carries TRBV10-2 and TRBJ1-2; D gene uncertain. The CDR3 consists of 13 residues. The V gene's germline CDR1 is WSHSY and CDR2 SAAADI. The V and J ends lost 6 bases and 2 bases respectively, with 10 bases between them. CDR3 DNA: TGCGCCAGCAGGGATCCTGAGAACTATGGCTACACCTTC. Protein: CASRDPENYGYTF.

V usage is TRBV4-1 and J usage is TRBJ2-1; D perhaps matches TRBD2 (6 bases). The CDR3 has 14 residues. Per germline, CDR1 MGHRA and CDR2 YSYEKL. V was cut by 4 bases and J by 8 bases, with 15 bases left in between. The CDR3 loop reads CASSRSSASDEQFF. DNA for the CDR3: TGCGCCAGCAGCCGGTCTAGCGCCTCGGATGAGCAGTTCTTC.

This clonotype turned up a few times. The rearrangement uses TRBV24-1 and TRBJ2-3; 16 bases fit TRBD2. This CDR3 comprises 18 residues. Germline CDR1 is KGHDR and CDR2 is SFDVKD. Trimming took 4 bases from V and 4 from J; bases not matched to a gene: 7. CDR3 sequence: CATSDPGLAGGQSDTQYF. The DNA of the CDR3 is TGTGCCACCAGTGACCCGGGACTAGCGGGGGGGCAATCAGATACGCAGTATTTT.

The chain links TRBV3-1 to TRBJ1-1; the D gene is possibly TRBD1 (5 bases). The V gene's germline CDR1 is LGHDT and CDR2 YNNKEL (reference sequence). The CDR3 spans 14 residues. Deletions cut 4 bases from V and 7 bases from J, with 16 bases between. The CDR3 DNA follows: TGTGCCAGCAGCCCTGTGCAGGGAAGGGGTGAAGCTTTCTTT. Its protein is CASSPVQGRGEAFF.

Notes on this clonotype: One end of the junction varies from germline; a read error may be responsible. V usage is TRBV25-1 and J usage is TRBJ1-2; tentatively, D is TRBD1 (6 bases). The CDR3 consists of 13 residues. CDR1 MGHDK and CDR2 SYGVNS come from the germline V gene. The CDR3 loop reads CSSSEQGDYGYTF. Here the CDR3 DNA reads TGTTCCAGCAGCGAACAGGGAGACTATGGCTACACCTTC.

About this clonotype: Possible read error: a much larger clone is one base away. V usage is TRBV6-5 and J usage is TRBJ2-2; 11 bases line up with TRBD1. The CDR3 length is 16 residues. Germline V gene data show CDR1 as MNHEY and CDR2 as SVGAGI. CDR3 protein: CASGYSDRGRTGELFF. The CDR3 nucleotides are TGTGCCAGCGGTTACTCGGACAGGGGGCGCACCGGGGAGCTGTTTTTT.

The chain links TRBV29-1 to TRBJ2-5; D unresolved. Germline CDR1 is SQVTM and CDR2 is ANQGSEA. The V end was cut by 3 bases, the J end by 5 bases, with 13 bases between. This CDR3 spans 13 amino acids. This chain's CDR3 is CSVESRVSETQYF. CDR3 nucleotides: TGCAGCGTTGAGAGTCGGGTCAGTGAGACCCAGTACTTC.

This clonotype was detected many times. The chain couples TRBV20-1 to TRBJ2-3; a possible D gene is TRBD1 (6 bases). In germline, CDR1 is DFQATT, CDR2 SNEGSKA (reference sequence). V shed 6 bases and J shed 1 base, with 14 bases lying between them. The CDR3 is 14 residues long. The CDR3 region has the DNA TGCAGTGCCGTACGGCCAGGGGGCACAGATACGCAGTATTTT. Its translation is CSAVRPGGTDTQYF.

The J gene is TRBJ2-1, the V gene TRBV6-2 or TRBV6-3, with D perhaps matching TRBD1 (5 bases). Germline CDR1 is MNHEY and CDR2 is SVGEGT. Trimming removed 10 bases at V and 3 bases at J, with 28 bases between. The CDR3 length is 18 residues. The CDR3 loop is CANYWEPEIGADYNEQFF. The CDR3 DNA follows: TGTGCCAACTACTGGGAACCGGAGATTGGGGCCGACTACAATGAGCAGTTCTTC.

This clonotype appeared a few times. The CDR3 DNA reads TGCGCCAGCAGGCCCGGGGGGCTAGACCAAGAGACCCAGTACTTC. Translated: CASRPGGLDQETQYF. The V gene is TRBV5-1, the J gene TRBJ2-5, with D possibly being TRBD2 (7 bases). Trimming left V 5 bases short and J 0 bases short, with 14 bases between. This CDR3 spans 15 amino acids. Germline CDR1 SGHRS, CDR2 YFSETQ. Variable domain in full (rest from reference TRBV5-1 and TRBJ2-5): KAGVTQTPRYLIKTRGQQVTLSCSPISGHRSVSWYQQTPGQGLQFLFEYFSETQRNKGNFPGRFSGRQFSNSRSEMNVSTLELGDSALYLCASRPGGLDQETQYFGPGTRLLVL.

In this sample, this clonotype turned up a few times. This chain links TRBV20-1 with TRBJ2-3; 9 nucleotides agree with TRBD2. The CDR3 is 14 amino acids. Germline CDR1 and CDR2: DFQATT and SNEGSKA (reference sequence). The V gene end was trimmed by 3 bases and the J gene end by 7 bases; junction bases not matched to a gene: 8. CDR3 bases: TGCAGTGCTAGGGGGTCCGGGACTAGCTATACGCAGTATTTT. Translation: CSARGSGTSYTQYF.

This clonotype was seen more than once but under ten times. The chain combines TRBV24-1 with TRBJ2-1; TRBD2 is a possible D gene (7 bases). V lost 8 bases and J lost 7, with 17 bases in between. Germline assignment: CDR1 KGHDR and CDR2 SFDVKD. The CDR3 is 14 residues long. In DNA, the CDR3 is TGTGCCACCATGGCCGCCGGGGGGCAAAATGAGCAGTTCTTC. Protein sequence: CATMAAGGQNEQFF.

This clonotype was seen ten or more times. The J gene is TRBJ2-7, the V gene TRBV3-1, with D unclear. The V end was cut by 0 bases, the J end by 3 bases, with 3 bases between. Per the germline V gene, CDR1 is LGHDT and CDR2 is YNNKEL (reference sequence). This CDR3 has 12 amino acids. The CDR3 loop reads CASSQDNYEQYF. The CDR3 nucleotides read TGTGCCAGCAGCCAAGACAACTACGAGCAGTACTTC.

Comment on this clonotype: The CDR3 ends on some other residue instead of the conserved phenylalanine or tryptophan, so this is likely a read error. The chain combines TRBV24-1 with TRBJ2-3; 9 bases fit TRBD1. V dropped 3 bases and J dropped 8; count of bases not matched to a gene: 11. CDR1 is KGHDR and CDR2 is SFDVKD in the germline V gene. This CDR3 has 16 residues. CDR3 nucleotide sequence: TGTGCCACCAGTGATGCGGGACAGGGAAAACCCGGTACGCAGTATCTT. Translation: CATSDAGQGKPGTQYL.

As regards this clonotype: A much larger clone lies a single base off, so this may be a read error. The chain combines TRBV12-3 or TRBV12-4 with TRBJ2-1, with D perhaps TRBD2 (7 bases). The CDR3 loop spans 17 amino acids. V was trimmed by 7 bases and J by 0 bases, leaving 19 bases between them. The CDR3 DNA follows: TGTGCCAGCACCGGGACTCGCGGGGGCTTCTCCTACAATGAGCAGTTCTTC. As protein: CASTGTRGGFSYNEQFF.

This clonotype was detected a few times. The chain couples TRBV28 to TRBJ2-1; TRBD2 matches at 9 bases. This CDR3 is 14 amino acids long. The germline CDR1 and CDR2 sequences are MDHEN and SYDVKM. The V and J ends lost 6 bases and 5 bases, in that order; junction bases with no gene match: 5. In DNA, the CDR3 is TGTGCCAGCAGGGGGGCGGGGGGGCACAATGAGCAGTTCTTC. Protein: CASRGAGGHNEQFF.

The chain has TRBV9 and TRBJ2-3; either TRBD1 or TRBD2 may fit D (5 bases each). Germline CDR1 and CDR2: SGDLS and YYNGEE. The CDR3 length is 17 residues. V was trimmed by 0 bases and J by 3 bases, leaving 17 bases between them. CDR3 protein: CASSVVGQGVLTDTQYF. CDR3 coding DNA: TGTGCCAGCAGCGTAGTCGGTCAGGGAGTGTTGACAGATACGCAGTATTTT. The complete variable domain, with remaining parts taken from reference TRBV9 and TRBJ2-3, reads DSGVTQTPKHLITATGQRVTLRCSPRSGDLSVYWYQQSLDQGLQFLIQYYNGEERAKGNILERFSAQQFPDLHSELNLSSLELGDSALYFCASSVVGQGVLTDTQYFGPGTRLTVL.

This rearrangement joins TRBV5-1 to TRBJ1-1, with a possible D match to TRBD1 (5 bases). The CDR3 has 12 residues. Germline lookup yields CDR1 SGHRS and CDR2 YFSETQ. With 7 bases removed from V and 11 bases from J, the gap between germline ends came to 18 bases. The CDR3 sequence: CASRSDGAYAFF. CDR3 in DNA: TGCGCCAGCCGCTCAGACGGGGCCTACGCTTTCTTT. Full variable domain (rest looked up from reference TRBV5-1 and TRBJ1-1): KAGVTQTPRYLIKTRGQQVTLSCSPISGHRSVSWYQQTPGQGLQFLFEYFSETQRNKGNFPGRFSGRQFSNSRSEMNVSTLELGDSALYLCASRSDGAYAFFGQGTRLTVV.